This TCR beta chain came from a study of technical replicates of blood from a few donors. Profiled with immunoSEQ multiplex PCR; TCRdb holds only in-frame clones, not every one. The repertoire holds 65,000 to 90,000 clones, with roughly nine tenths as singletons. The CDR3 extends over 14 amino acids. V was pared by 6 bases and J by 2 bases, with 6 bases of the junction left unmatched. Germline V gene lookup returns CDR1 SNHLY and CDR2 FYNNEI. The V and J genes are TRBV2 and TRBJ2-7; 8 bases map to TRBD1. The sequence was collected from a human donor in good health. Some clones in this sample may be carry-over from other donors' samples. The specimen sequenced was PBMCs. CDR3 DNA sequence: TGTGCCAGCAGGGACAGGGCCTCCCCCTACGAGCAGTACTTC. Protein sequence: CASRDRASPYEQYF.